The clone carrying this T cell receptor (beta chain) turned up a few times. No antigen is known for it. A much larger clone differs by one base, so this may be a read error. Germline V gene data show CDR1 as LGHNA and CDR2 as YSLEER. The CDR3 has 13 residues. A primer in the constant region served to generate TCR beta cDNA from 500 to 600 ng of total RNA. Nested multiplex PCR, run for three rounds with slightly modified ARM-PCR, yielded TCR beta libraries. Both of the initial two PCR rounds ran for approximately 11 cycles and employed TRBV1-TRBV30 forward primers alongside a C-beta reverse primer. TCRdb reprocessed the multiplex PCR reads with MiXCR, giving one entry per CDR3 protein. Of about 300,000 distinct CDR3 sequences in the sample, about 62% were seen once. Germline DNA was extracted alongside blood RNA, which was obtained from unsorted whole blood. The data originate from a study of tumor-infiltrating lymphocytes in primary liver carcinoma. Study-level information: The patients comprised men and women between the ages of 30 and 69 years. With diameters of about 4 to 11 cm, tumors were stage T1-T3 N0M0.

Points from the study as a whole: Tumor-adjacent and tumor-blood pairs overlapped less than tumor region pairs did. The study used bulk unsorted samples and so did not compare CD4+ and CD8+ repertoires.

Material for sequencing was peripheral blood. The V gene is TRBV4-3, the J gene TRBJ2-7, with D uncertain. The receptor was derived from a man between 35 and 55 years old with primary liver carcinoma and hepatitis B virus infection. CDR3 in DNA: TGCGCCAGCGGCCAGGAGCCCCCCTACGAGCAGTACTTC. This encodes CASGQEPPYEQYF.